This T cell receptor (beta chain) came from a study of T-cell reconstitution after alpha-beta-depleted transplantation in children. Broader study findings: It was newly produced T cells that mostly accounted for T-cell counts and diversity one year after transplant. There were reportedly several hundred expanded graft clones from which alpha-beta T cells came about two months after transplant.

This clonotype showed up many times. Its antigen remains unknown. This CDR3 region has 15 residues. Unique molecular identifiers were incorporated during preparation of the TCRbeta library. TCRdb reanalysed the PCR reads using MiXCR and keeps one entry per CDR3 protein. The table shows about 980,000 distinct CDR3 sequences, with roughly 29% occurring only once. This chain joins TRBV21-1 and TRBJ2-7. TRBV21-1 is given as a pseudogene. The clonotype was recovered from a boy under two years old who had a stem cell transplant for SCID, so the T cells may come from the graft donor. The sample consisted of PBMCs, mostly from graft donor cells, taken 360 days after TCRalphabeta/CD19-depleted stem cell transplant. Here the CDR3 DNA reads TGTGCCAGAATAAGCAATAAGGCGTTTCGGTACGAGCAGTACTTC. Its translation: CARISNKAFRYEQYF.